This T cell receptor beta chain was retrieved from a study of T cells after yellow fever vaccination. Study details: The authors prepared low-cell-number fractions using SMART-Seq v4 Ultra Low Input.

Comments on this clonotype: What it binds is unknown.

V lost 0 bases and J lost 5; bases outside the gene matches: 4. The CDR3 is made up of 15 amino acids. CDR1 and CDR2 from the germline V gene are SGHTA and FQGNSA. General study findings and limits: Only a minor proportion of clonotypes was detected across both CD4 and CD8 compartments. FACS-sorted repertoires could harbor abundant contaminating bulk-population clonotypes.

Universal primer sites and UMIs were introduced during 5'RACE template-switching synthesis of TCR cDNA. Using its own MiXCR run on the 5' RACE reads, TCRdb lists one record per CDR3 protein. This sample has hundreds of thousands of distinct CDR3 sequences, with about 13% found just once. This rearrangement joins TRBV7-2 to TRBJ1-5; 7 nucleotides agree with TRBD1. This sequence originates from a young man who received the YFV17D yellow fever vaccine. This material consisted of PBMCs, taken on the day of the yellow fever booster vaccination. CDR3 bases: TGTGCCAGCAGCTTAGCTTCAGGGGGAGATCAGCCCCAGCATTTT. It translates to CASSLASGGDQPQHF.